The 26 T cell receptor beta chains in this list originate from one sample, sequenced in a study of blood T cell repertoires in COVID-19. Clones were read by immunoSEQ multiplex PCR, and TCRdb kept only the in-frame ones, dropping some. Of approximately 300,000 clones listed, 89% were seen once; the top ten hold over 4%. Sequencing used PBMCs or T cells enriched from blood (not recorded which). These receptor sequences come from a man aged 55 to 70 who had recovered from COVID-19.

The chain recombines TRBV2 with TRBJ1-2; 7 bases match TRBD1. Trimming at V came to 6 bases and at J to 4 bases, leaving 5 bases not matched to a gene. CDR1 is SNHLY and CDR2 is FYNNEI in the germline V gene. CDR3 size: 13 residues. The CDR3, as DNA: TGTGCCAGCAGGGGGGACAGATTCTATGGCTACACCTTC. Translation: CASRGDRFYGYTF.

The V call is TRBV7-2, the J call TRBJ2-5; 12 bases match TRBD2. This CDR3 has 18 residues. The germline CDR1 and CDR2 sequences are SGHTA and FQGNSA. Losses at the gene ends were 5 bases for V and 1 base for J; bases not matched to a gene: 11. The CDR3 reads CASSLRTSGVGIQETQYF. In nucleotides, the CDR3 is TGTGCCAGCAGCCTCCGGACTAGCGGGGTGGGGATCCAAGAGACCCAGTACTTC.

This sequence joins TRBV9 and TRBJ2-3; D is perhaps TRBD2 (5 bases). V lost 2 bases and J lost 1, with 11 bases in between. Per the germline V gene, CDR1 is SGDLS and CDR2 is YYNGEE. This CDR3 contains 15 residues. CDR3 in amino acids: CASSVRLGGTDTQYF. For the CDR3, the DNA is TGTGCCAGCAGCGTGCGGCTCGGGGGCACAGATACGCAGTATTTT.

This clone was seen only once. This rearrangement joins TRBV6-5 to TRBJ1-2, with 9 positions matching TRBD1. This CDR3 has 15 residues. The junction had 5 bases not matched to a gene; V was cut back by 4 bases and J by 2 bases. The germline CDR1 and CDR2 sequences are MNHEY and SVGAGI. This CDR3 reads CASSSQGASNYGYTF. CDR3 bases: TGTGCCAGCAGTTCACAGGGGGCTTCGAACTATGGCTACACCTTC.

The chain links TRBV30 to TRBJ2-1; 9 bases line up with TRBD1. Trimming at V came to 5 bases and at J to 6 bases, leaving 8 bases not matched to a gene. The germline CDR1 and CDR2 sequences are GTSNPN and SVGIG (reference sequence). The CDR3 has 14 amino acids. This CDR3 is CAWSRDRVGNEQFF. CDR3 nucleotide sequence: TGTGCCTGGTCCCGGGACAGGGTGGGCAATGAGCAGTTCTTC.

The chain carries TRBV7-2 and TRBJ2-1; weak D call: TRBD2 (5 bases). Germline V gives CDR1 SGHTA, CDR2 FQGNSA. The CDR3 is 16 amino acids. Trimming removed 0 bases at V and 3 bases at J, with 12 bases between. The CDR3 region has the DNA TGTGCCAGCAGCTTAGCGAGGGCAACTAGCTACAATGAGCAGTTCTTC. This codes for CASSLARATSYNEQFF.

The V gene is TRBV2, the J gene TRBJ1-5, with TRBD1 as a possible D gene (6 bases). The CDR3 has 14 residues. Germline CDR1 reads SNHLY; CDR2 reads FYNNEI. V dropped 3 bases and J dropped 5 bases, with 11 bases sitting between them. DNA of the CDR3: TGTGCCAGCAGTGATAAGGGGGAGCATCAGCCCCAGCATTTT. Protein product: CASSDKGEHQPQHF.

The V and J genes are TRBV7-2 and TRBJ2-7; 7 positions match TRBD2. The CDR3 sequence is 15 residues long. Per germline, CDR1 SGHTA and CDR2 FQGNSA. The J segment lost 2 bases and the V segment lost 1 base, leaving 5 bases of the junction unmatched. The CDR3 loop reads CASSLVLAITYEQYF. CDR3 DNA: TGTGCCAGCAGCTTAGTACTAGCGATTACCTACGAGCAGTACTTC. Supplemented by reference TRBV7-2 and TRBJ2-7, the full variable domain reads GAGVSQSPSNKVTEKGKDVELRCDPISGHTALYWYRQSLGQGLEFLIYFQGNSAPDKSGLPSDRFSAERTGGSVSTLTIQRTQQEDSAVYLCASSLVLAITYEQYFGPGTRLTVT.

The chain uses TRBV11-3 and TRBJ2-2, with D maybe TRBD2 (6 bases). The germline gives CDR1 SGHNT, CDR2 YENEEA. The CDR3 is 15 amino acids. Trimming took 4 bases from V and 4 from J, leaving 13 bases between them. The DNA of the CDR3 is TGTGCCAGCAGCTCCCGGCGGGACCCCACCGGGGAGCTGTTTTTT. This sequence encodes CASSSRRDPTGELFF.

The chain carries TRBV19 and TRBJ2-3; TRBD1 might be the D (6 bases). Germline V CDR1 and CDR2: LNHDA, SQIVND (reference sequence). The CDR3 spans 12 residues. Trimming left V 6 bases short and J 4 bases short, with 8 bases between. The CDR3: CASRDSADTQYF. The CDR3 coding sequence is TGTGCCAGTAGGGACAGCGCAGATACGCAGTATTTT.

This sequence joins TRBV11-3 and TRBJ2-1; TRBD2 agrees at 13 bases. This CDR3 contains 18 residues. Germline CDR1 reads SGHNT; CDR2 reads YENEEA. J gave up 5 bases and V 5 bases, and 12 bases lay outside the gene matches. CDR3 in amino acids: CASSRGQWGTSGNNEQFF. The CDR3 DNA sequence: TGTGCCAGCAGCCGGGGACAGTGGGGGACTAGCGGGAACAATGAGCAGTTCTTC.

The V gene is TRBV10-2, the J gene TRBJ1-5; D call uncertain. Trimming shortened V by 6 bases and J by 2 bases, and 11 bases separated the two germline ends. Germline assignment: CDR1 WSHSY and CDR2 SAAADI. The CDR3 sequence is 14 residues long. The CDR3 DNA reads TGCGCCAGCAGCCCGACAAGTGGCAATCAGCCCCAGCATTTT. Its translation is CASSPTSGNQPQHF.

This clone appeared a single time. This chain links TRBV4-1 with TRBJ2-2; a possible D gene is TRBD1 (7 bases). Germline V gene data show CDR1 as MGHRA and CDR2 as YSYEKL. The V gene lost 0 bases and the J gene lost 6 bases, with 17 bases spanning the gap. The CDR3 totals 17 residues. The CDR3 sequence: CASSQDLRQGGSGELFF. Here the CDR3 DNA reads TGCGCCAGCAGCCAAGATCTGCGGCAGGGGGGTTCCGGGGAGCTGTTTTTT.

This chain uses TRBV10-3 with TRBJ2-7; 10 bases are a match to TRBD2. V was clipped by 4 bases and J by 5 bases; unmatched bases: 8. Germline V gives CDR1 ENHRY, CDR2 SYGVKD. The CDR3 totals 15 residues. CDR3 amino acids: CAISASSGSLHEQYF. In DNA form, the CDR3 reads TGTGCCATCAGTGCCTCTAGCGGGAGTCTCCACGAGCAGTACTTC.

The chain recombines TRBV29-1 with TRBJ2-3; 7 bases fit TRBD1. V shed 7 bases, J shed 3 bases, and the junction held 7 bases outside the gene matches. CDR1 and CDR2 (germline): SQVTM, ANQGSEA. This CDR3 is 13 amino acids long. CDR3 sequence reads: CSGDSRKTDTQYF. CDR3 nucleotide sequence: TGCAGCGGGGACAGCCGGAAGACAGATACGCAGTATTTT.

This clone appeared a few times. The CDR3 region is CASVQSLSTDTQYF. The DNA for the CDR3 is TGTGCCAGCGTACAGAGCCTTAGCACAGATACGCAGTATTTT. The V gene is TRBV7-9, the J gene TRBJ2-3; D remains ambiguous. V lost 8 bases to trimming and J lost 0 bases, with 12 bases between them. There are 14 residues in the CDR3. The germline V gene has CDR1 SEHNR and CDR2 FQNEAQ (reference sequence).

In the case of this clone: Different DNA sequences within this sample yield the same CDR3. This sequence joins TRBV30 and TRBJ1-5; TRBD1 aligns across 7 bases. Losses at the gene ends were 5 bases for V and 1 base for J; bases not matched to a gene: 2. There are 13 residues in the CDR3. Germline V gene data show CDR1 as GTSNPN and CDR2 as SVGIG (reference sequence). The CDR3 loop reads CAWSGGSNQPQHF. CDR3 in DNA: TGTGCCTGGTCAGGGGGAAGCAATCAGCCCCAGCATTTT.

This chain links TRBV20-1 with TRBJ1-5, with no clear D. Trimming left V 3 bases short and J 0 bases short, with 12 bases between. Germline-derived CDR1 and CDR2 are DFQATT and SNEGSKA (reference sequence). CDR3 length: 15 residues. The CDR3 here is CSASILPYSNQPQHF. DNA of the CDR3: TGCAGTGCTAGTATCCTTCCTTATAGCAATCAGCCCCAGCATTTT.

This clone appeared once. The genes are TRBV27 and TRBJ2-7; D perhaps matches TRBD1 (6 bases). The germline gives CDR1 MNHEY, CDR2 SMNVEV (reference sequence). The CDR3 length is 14 residues. V was cut by 2 bases and J by 2 bases, with 10 bases left in between. DNA of the CDR3: TGTGCCAGCAGTTTAAGGCAGGGGCCCTACGAGCAGTACTTC. Amino acids: CASSLRQGPYEQYF.

The chain has TRBV5-8 and TRBJ2-7; D remains ambiguous. Germline lookup yields CDR1 SGHTS and CDR2 YDEGEE. V lost 4 bases and J 1 base, leaving 9 bases between the germline ends. CDR3 length: 13 amino acids. The CDR3 coding sequence is TGTGCCAGCAGCAAAACAGAATCCTACGAGCAGTACTTC. This translates into CASSKTESYEQYF.

J is TRBJ1-4 and V is TRBV3-1 (or the pseudogene TRBV3-2); D call uncertain. The CDR3 is 12 amino acids. In germline, CDR1 is LGHDT, CDR2 YNNKEL (reference sequence). V lost 4 bases and J 10 bases, leaving 10 bases between the germline ends. DNA for the CDR3: TGTGCCAGCAGCCCGCCCCTAGGAAAACTGTTTTTT. Amino acid sequence: CASSPPLGKLFF.

This chain's CDR3 is CATSTGGNSYGYTF. DNA for the CDR3: TGTGCCACCAGCACGGGGGGTAATAGCTATGGCTACACCTTC. The rearrangement uses TRBV15 and TRBJ1-2, with a tentative D call TRBD1 (5 bases). CDR1 is LNHNV, CDR2 YYDKDF, per germline (reference sequence). The CDR3 covers 14 residues. Between the trimmed V and J ends, which lost 4 bases and 4 bases, there was a span of 13 bases.

V and J are TRBV19 and TRBJ1-2, with 7 nucleotides matching TRBD1. Trimming cost V 4 bases and J 6 bases; bases outside gene matches: 8. Germline CDR1 is LNHDA and CDR2 is SQIVND (reference sequence). This CDR3 contains 14 residues. As DNA, the CDR3 is TGTGCCAGTAGTAGCGGGACAGAAAAGAATGGCTACACCTTC. Translating it yields CASSSGTEKNGYTF.

The V and J genes are TRBV28 and TRBJ1-3, with 7 nucleotides matching TRBD1. The ends lost 7 bases at V and 3 bases at J; junction bases unmatched: 9. Germline V gene data show CDR1 as MDHEN and CDR2 as SYDVKM. The CDR3 extends over 15 amino acids. The CDR3 DNA is TGTGCCAGCATCCAGGGGGTTATCGGTGGAAACACCATATATTTT. As protein: CASIQGVIGGNTIYF.

The rearrangement links TRBV5-4 to TRBJ2-5, with D possibly matching TRBD2 (6 bases). The CDR3 is made up of 14 amino acids. Looked up from germline, CDR1 is SGHNT and CDR2 is YYREEE (reference sequence). Deletions cut 0 bases from V and 7 bases from J, with 13 bases between. The CDR3 reads CASSLATGEGTQYF. CDR3 bases: TGTGCCAGCAGCTTGGCTACGGGGGAAGGGACCCAGTACTTC.

V usage is TRBV2 and J usage is TRBJ2-1, with 10 bases aligning to TRBD2. CDR1 and CDR2 from the germline V gene are SNHLY and FYNNEI. V dropped 6 bases and J dropped 9; count of bases not matched to a gene: 8. This CDR3 has 14 residues. In DNA form, the CDR3 reads TGTGCCAGCAGAAAGGGAGCGGGAGGGCTTGAGCAGTTCTTC. Translated: CASRKGAGGLEQFF.